These T cell receptor beta chains were read from a single sample in a study of cytomegalovirus exposure and HLA in healthy donors. TCRdb's table, derived via immunoSEQ multiplex PCR, lists solely in-frame clones and lacks some. Here the sample spans under 200,000 clones, around 83% being singletons. The sequencing sample was made of PBMCs. These receptors all come from a woman under 30 in good health and CMV-seronegative. The CDR3 runs from the conserved cysteine through the conserved F or W. Each record gives: D gene, V gene, J gene, clone size, CDR3 DNA, CDR3 protein. D genes are given only for firm matches. Rows may omit the clone size; those that give it use once, few, many or a size class.

d_gene: TRBD1; v_gene: TRBV28; j_gene: TRBJ1-5; abundance: -; CDR3nt: TGTGCCAGCAGCTCCCTTGACAGGGGTTTGAAGCCCCAGCATTTT; CDR3aa: CASSSLDRGLKPQHF
d_gene: TRBD1; v_gene: TRBV27; j_gene: TRBJ2-7; abundance: -; CDR3nt: TGTGCCAGCAGTTTAACGGGACAGCCGGGACGATCCGAGCAGTACTTC; CDR3aa: CASSLTGQPGRSEQYF
d_gene: -; v_gene: TRBV21-1; j_gene: TRBJ2-1; abundance: -; CDR3nt: TGTGCCAGCAGCAAACATTCACCCGGGACTAGCGGGAGGAGAGAAAGCGGTGAGCAGTTCTTC; CDR3aa: CASSKHSPGTSGRRESGEQFF
d_gene: -; v_gene: TRBV10-1; j_gene: TRBJ2-7; abundance: few; CDR3nt: TGCGCCAGCAGTGATAGTACCCACGAGCAGTACTTC; CDR3aa: CASSDSTHEQYF
d_gene: TRBD2; v_gene: TRBV11-2; j_gene: TRBJ2-1; abundance: -; CDR3nt: TGTGCCAGCAGCTTAGTGACTAGCGGGCCATACAATGAGCAGTTCTTC; CDR3aa: CASSLVTSGPYNEQFF
d_gene: -; v_gene: TRBV7-6; j_gene: TRBJ2-1; abundance: -; CDR3nt: TGTGCCAGCAGCGACCCCCCCGGGATGAAGGAGCAGTTCTTC; CDR3aa: CASSDPPGMKEQFF
d_gene: TRBD2; v_gene: TRBV19; j_gene: TRBJ2-1; abundance: -; CDR3nt: TGTGCCAGTAGCCCTCTAGCGGGAGACTACAATGAGCAGTTCTTC; CDR3aa: CASSPLAGDYNEQFF
d_gene: TRBD2; v_gene: TRBV28; j_gene: TRBJ2-2; abundance: -; CDR3nt: TGTGCCAGCAGTTCTCCTAGCGGGTATCCCGGGGAGCTGTTTTTT; CDR3aa: CASSSPSGYPGELFF
d_gene: TRBD1; v_gene: TRBV29-1; j_gene: TRBJ2-5; abundance: -; CDR3nt: TGCAGCGTTGTCTATACAACAGGGGGCGGTGAGACCCAGTACTTC; CDR3aa: CSVVYTTGGGETQYF
d_gene: -; v_gene: TRBV4-3; j_gene: TRBJ2-6; abundance: few; CDR3nt: TGCGCCAGCAGCCAGGGCAACAGGGTTCGCGTGCCCGATCCTGGGGCCAACGTCCTGACTTTC; CDR3aa: CASSQGNRVRVPDPGANVLTF
d_gene: -; v_gene: TRBV30; j_gene: TRBJ2-7; abundance: -; CDR3nt: TGTGCCTGGAGTGTACGAGGTGGGGCTTACGAGCAGTACTTC; CDR3aa: CAWSVRGGAYEQYF
d_gene: TRBD2; v_gene: TRBV10-1; j_gene: TRBJ2-2; abundance: -; CDR3nt: TGCGCCAGCAGTCTTGGGACTAGCGGGAACACCGGGGAGCTGTTTTTT; CDR3aa: CASSLGTSGNTGELFF
d_gene: TRBD2; v_gene: TRBV7-2; j_gene: TRBJ2-1; abundance: few; CDR3nt: TGTGCCAGCAGCTTAGGTGGACTAGCGATTGAGCAGTTCTTC; CDR3aa: CASSLGGLAIEQFF
d_gene: TRBD2; v_gene: TRBV4-2; j_gene: TRBJ2-1; abundance: -; CDR3nt: TGTGCCAGCAGCCAAGACACGGGAGGCTCCTACAATGAGCAGTTCTTC; CDR3aa: CASSQDTGGSYNEQFF
d_gene: TRBD1; v_gene: TRBV7-9; j_gene: TRBJ2-7; abundance: -; CDR3nt: TGTGCCAGCAGCCTCCGGGACAGGGGTTACGAGCAGTACTTC; CDR3aa: CASSLRDRGYEQYF
d_gene: -; v_gene: TRBV7-6; j_gene: TRBJ2-1; abundance: -; CDR3nt: TGTGCCAGCAGCTTAGCGGTTGGCGGGACCCCCTACAATGAGCAGTTCTTC; CDR3aa: CASSLAVGGTPYNEQFF
d_gene: -; v_gene: TRBV4-3; j_gene: TRBJ2-1; abundance: once; CDR3nt: TGCGCCAGCAGCCAAGTACAGGGTGGCTACAATGAGCAGTTCTTC; CDR3aa: CASSQVQGGYNEQFF
d_gene: -; v_gene: TRBV5-1; j_gene: TRBJ1-5; abundance: -; CDR3nt: TGCGCCAGCCTTCTTAGGGAGGGCGGGGGAATTTATAGCAATCAGCCCCAGCATTTT; CDR3aa: CASLLREGGGIYSNQPQHF
d_gene: TRBD2; v_gene: TRBV5-6; j_gene: TRBJ2-1; abundance: -; CDR3nt: TGTGCCAGCAGCTTGGTTCGTCTAGCGGGTGAGTTCTTC; CDR3aa: CASSLVRLAGEFF
d_gene: -; v_gene: TRBV30; j_gene: TRBJ1-2; abundance: -; CDR3nt: TGTGCCTGGAAGTCGGCAGGAGGGTTCGGCACAGGCTATGGCTACACCTTC; CDR3aa: CAWKSAGGFGTGYGYTF
d_gene: -; v_gene: TRBV28; j_gene: TRBJ2-1; abundance: -; CDR3nt: TGTGCCAGCAGTTTATCGGGCTCCTACAATGAGCAGTTCTTC; CDR3aa: CASSLSGSYNEQFF
d_gene: TRBD1; v_gene: TRBV5-1; j_gene: TRBJ2-7; abundance: -; CDR3nt: TGCGCCAGCAGCTTAGGGACAGGGGTTTACGAGCAGTACTTC; CDR3aa: CASSLGTGVYEQYF
d_gene: TRBD1; v_gene: TRBV18; j_gene: TRBJ1-1; abundance: -; CDR3nt: TGTGCCAGCTCACCTCGACAGGGGGAAAGGACTGAAGCTTTCTTT; CDR3aa: CASSPRQGERTEAFF
d_gene: TRBD2; v_gene: TRBV19; j_gene: TRBJ2-7; abundance: -; CDR3nt: TGTGCCAGTAGCTGGGGACTAGCGGCCTACGAGCAGTACTTC; CDR3aa: CASSWGLAAYEQYF